This T cell receptor (beta chain) derives from a study of technical replicates of blood from a handful of donors. This clone was seen once. Looked up from germline, CDR1 is MNHEY and CDR2 is SVGAGI. Trimming stripped 2 bases from V and 1 base from J, with 8 bases between. There are 14 residues in the CDR3. Profiled with immunoSEQ multiplex PCR; TCRdb holds only in-frame clones, not every one. Among 45,000 to 55,000 clones listed, 85% to 95% were seen once. This clonotype was obtained from a human donor in good health. The V and J genes are TRBV6-5 and TRBJ1-1; D call uncertain. The sequenced sample was T cells isolated from PBMCs. CDR3 region: CASSYVYSNTEAFF. The CDR3 nucleotides are TGTGCCAGCAGTTACGTTTACTCGAACACTGAAGCTTTCTTT.